Shown below are 12 T cell receptor beta chains from a single sample sequenced in a study of CD8 T cells in ankylosing spondylitis (dated by TCRdb to about 2017). Summary of the overall study and its limitations: A TCR beta motif of fewer than 10 highly homologous amino acid variants appeared characteristic of blood from ankylosing spondylitis patients.

Receptor libraries were prepared by 5' RACE. Instrument on record: Illumina HiSeq 2500. Through fastp at Q25 and MiXCR, TCRdb rebuilt clones from the public reads, retaining in-frame beta chains. Every CDR3 protein is listed once, alongside the most common genes and DNA of its rows. This sample is represented by almost 400,000 distinct CDR3 sequences; about 22% of them were singletons. Of the sample, roughly a sixth falls within the top ten clones. Their antigens remain unidentified. Sequences were obtained from blood, either unsorted or a sorted T cell fraction (not recorded which). Receptors originate from a male donor with ankylosing spondylitis.

In its sample, this clonotype was seen a few times. The CDR3, as DNA: TGCGCCAGCAGCTTACCCTCAAAGGAGACCCAGTACTTC. This sequence encodes CASSLPSKETQYF. This chain links TRBV5-1 with TRBJ2-5, with unresolved D. V lost 2 bases, J lost 5 bases, and 10 bases lay in between. This CDR3 has 13 residues. The V gene's germline CDR1 is SGHRS and CDR2 YFSETQ. The whole variable domain, filled in from reference TRBV5-1 and TRBJ2-5, reads KAGVTQTPRYLIKTRGQQVTLSCSPISGHRSVSWYQQTPGQGLQFLFEYFSETQRNKGNFPGRFSGRQFSNSRSEMNVSTLELGDSALYLCASSLPSKETQYFGPGTRLLVL.

The chain has TRBV11-2 and TRBJ1-1, with D possibly being TRBD1 (5 bases). CDR3 length equals 15 residues. Per the germline V gene, CDR1 is SGHAT and CDR2 is FQNNGV. V lost 1 base and J 5 bases, leaving 14 bases between the germline ends. CDR3 nucleotide sequence: TGTGCCAGCAGCTTAGGCCCGGGGGGGGGAACTGAAGCTTTCTTT. Its translation: CASSLGPGGGTEAFF. The variable domain in full, with the rest retrieved from reference TRBV11-2 and TRBJ1-1, is EAGVAQSPRYKIIEKRQSVAFWCNPISGHATLYWYQQILGQGPKLLIQFQNNGVVDDSQLPKDRFSAERLKGVDSTLKIQPAKLEDSAVYLCASSLGPGGGTEAFFGQGTRLTVV.

The chain's CDR3 is CASRESGTEAYEQYF. Written as DNA, the CDR3 is TGTGCCAGCAGAGAATCCGGGACAGAAGCCTACGAGCAGTACTTC. This chain uses TRBV6-2 or TRBV6-3 with TRBJ2-7, with 7 bases that match TRBD1. CDR1 and CDR2 from the germline V gene are MNHEY and SVGEGT. This CDR3 has 15 amino acids. J lost 2 bases, V lost 6 bases, and 10 bases had no gene match.

This clonotype was picked up a small number of times. The chain uses TRBV20-1 and TRBJ2-1; TRBD1 matches 8 bases. Trimming removed 6 bases from V and 7 bases from J; junction bases left unmatched: 17. The CDR3 is 16 residues long. Germline values: CDR1 DFQATT, CDR2 SNEGSKA (reference sequence). The CDR3 here is CSAQRLAQGAGNEQFF. The CDR3 region has the DNA TGCAGTGCCCAGAGGCTAGCTCAGGGGGCAGGGAATGAGCAGTTCTTC.

This clonotype was found a few times. The rearrangement joins TRBV4-1 to TRBJ2-1; D gene unclear. The CDR3 extends over 16 amino acids. Germline lookup yields CDR1 MGHRA and CDR2 YSYEKL. V was pared by 0 bases and J by 2 bases, with 11 bases between. CDR3 in amino acids: CASSQDGLVTYNEQFF. The DNA of the CDR3 is TGCGCCAGCAGCCAAGATGGGCTTGTGACCTACAATGAGCAGTTCTTC.

CDR3 residues: CASRSPGDQETQYF. The CDR3 coding sequence is TGTGCCAGCAGATCTCCCGGGGACCAAGAGACCCAGTACTTC. J is TRBJ2-5 and V is TRBV28, with D possibly TRBD2 on 5 matching bases. V lost 6 bases and J lost 0, with 11 bases in between. Per the germline V gene, CDR1 is MDHEN and CDR2 is SYDVKM. This CDR3 comprises 14 residues.

The V and J genes are TRBV20-1 and TRBJ1-2, with 7 positions matching TRBD1. This CDR3 is built from 12 residues. The V gene's germline CDR1 is DFQATT and CDR2 SNEGSKA (reference sequence). V was clipped by 3 bases and J by 5 bases; unmatched bases: 3. The CDR3 loop is CSARQQGYGYTF. Here the CDR3 DNA reads TGCAGTGCTAGGCAACAGGGGTATGGCTACACCTTC.

The genes are TRBV6-5 and TRBJ2-7, with 8 bases matching TRBD2. CDR1 and CDR2 from the germline V gene are MNHEY and SVGAGI. V lost 8 bases and J lost 2; bases outside the gene matches: 2. The CDR3 sequence is 12 residues long. CDR3 sequence reads: CASGGLAYEQYF. Written as DNA, the CDR3 is TGTGCCAGCGGGGGACTAGCCTACGAGCAGTACTTC.

V and J are TRBV5-4 and TRBJ2-7; 7 bases align to TRBD1. The CDR3 sequence is 16 residues long. Trimming removed 4 bases from V and 4 bases from J; junction bases left unmatched: 14. Germline lookup yields CDR1 SGHNT and CDR2 YYREEE (reference sequence). This chain's CDR3 is CASSPRQGVGQYEQYF. DNA for the CDR3: TGTGCCAGCAGCCCACGACAGGGAGTGGGTCAATACGAGCAGTACTTC.

The V call is TRBV28, the J call TRBJ1-3; D not resolved. The V end lost 6 bases, the J end lost 0 bases, and 12 bases lay between the germline ends. The CDR3 runs to 15 residues. Germline assignment: CDR1 MDHEN and CDR2 SYDVKM. The CDR3 region has the DNA TGTGCCAGCAGAACACCCGGGATCTCTGGAAACACCATATATTTT. Amino acids: CASRTPGISGNTIYF.

Comments on this clonotype: The junction departs from germline at one end; a sequencing error may be responsible. The DNA of the CDR3 is TGTGCCAACAGTGAATGGGTGCCTGGGGCCAACGTCCTGACTTTC. Protein product: CANSEWVPGANVLTF. The chain combines TRBV2 with TRBJ2-6; D call uncertain. In germline, CDR1 is SNHLY, CDR2 FYNNEI. The CDR3 spans 15 residues.

This clonotype has only a few counts. The rearrangement links TRBV7-3 to TRBJ2-1; D is unclear. Trimming took off 2 bases at V and 5 bases at J, with 13 bases between the two ends. Germline values: CDR1 SGHTA, CDR2 FQGTGA. The CDR3 has 15 amino acids. The CDR3 is CASSLVSSSHNEQFF. As DNA, the CDR3 is TGTGCCAGCAGCTTAGTTTCTAGTTCCCACAATGAGCAGTTCTTC.